This T cell receptor beta chain was recorded in a study of CD8 T cells in Susac syndrome. The T cells that were sequenced for TCR beta were CD8+ and CD4+ cells from blood. TEMRA cells were FACS-enriched, with CD8+ and CD4+ T cells isolated negatively. About 0.45 to 1 ug RNA was reverse transcribed with random hexamers. TCRdb used MiXCR to reprocess the immunoSEQ multiplex PCR reads, holding one entry per CDR3 protein. Counted here are under 200,000 distinct CDR3 sequences, approximately 96% occurring once; the ten biggest clones make up 0.11% to 0.15%. The V gene's germline CDR1 is MGHRA and CDR2 YSYEKL. The CDR3 has 17 amino acids. The trim removed 1 base at V and 6 bases at J, leaving 14 bases unmatched.

This sequence originates from a human donor in good health. The material sequenced was CD4+ T cells from PBMCs. The V gene is TRBV4-1, the J gene TRBJ1-2; 7 nucleotides match TRBD1. CDR3: CASSQGARGKTTNGYTF. Written as DNA, the CDR3 is TGCGCCAGCAGCCAAGGGGCCAGGGGGAAAACCACTAATGGCTACACCTTC.